Following are 12 T cell receptor beta chains from one sample sequenced in a study of blood T cell repertoires in COVID-19. The table came from immunoSEQ multiplex PCR; TCRdb's copy has only in-frame clones and leaves some out. This table has roughly 100,000 clones, 81% appearing once. The sequencing input was peripheral blood. The receptors shown here come from a woman aged 70-85 years with acute or convalescent COVID-19.

This rearrangement joins TRBV5-1 to TRBJ1-1, with TRBD1 identical over 7 bases. The CDR3 contains 14 residues. V dropped 3 bases and J dropped 2; count of bases not matched to a gene: 4. CDR1 and CDR2 from the germline V gene are SGHRS and YFSETQ. CDR3 nucleotides: TGCGCCAGCAGCTCGACAGGGTACAACACTGAAGCTTTCTTT. Translating gives CASSSTGYNTEAFF.

The chain links TRBV28 to TRBJ2-1; maybe TRBD2 (7 bases). CDR3 length equals 15 residues. Germline V gene lookup returns CDR1 MDHEN and CDR2 SYDVKM. The V end lost 1 base, the J end lost 16 bases, and 23 bases lay between the germline ends. CDR3 sequence: CASSLSPPGAGVVFF. The CDR3 DNA follows: TGTGCCAGCAGTTTATCCCCCCCGGGGGCGGGAGTAGTCTTCTTC.

The chain is built from TRBV7-9 and TRBJ1-4; possible D gene TRBD1, 6 bases. Between the trimmed V and J ends, which lost 5 bases and 1 base, there was a span of 11 bases. The length of the CDR3 is 15 residues. CDR1 is SEHNR and CDR2 is FQNEAQ in the germline V gene (reference sequence). The CDR3 coding sequence is TGTGCCAGCAGCGGGACACCTGGAACTAATGAAAAACTGTTTTTT. This gives the protein CASSGTPGTNEKLFF.

The V call is TRBV28, the J call TRBJ2-7; 11 nucleotides line up with TRBD1. The CDR3 totals 14 residues. With V trimmed by 3 bases and J by 9 bases, 7 bases remained unmatched. Per the germline V gene, CDR1 is MDHEN and CDR2 is SYDVKM. The CDR3 DNA reads TGTGCCAGCAGTTTCTTTGGGACAGGGGGAGTGCAGTACTTC. As protein: CASSFFGTGGVQYF.

The chain is built from TRBV5-1 and TRBJ1-2; the D gene is possibly TRBD1 (6 bases). V lost 4 bases to trimming and J lost 3 bases, with 13 bases between them. The germline CDR1 and CDR2 sequences are SGHRS and YFSETQ. CDR3 size: 14 residues. The CDR3 DNA sequence: TGCGCCAGCAGCCTTACAGGGTATGACTATGGCTACACCTTC. Translated, it gives CASSLTGYDYGYTF. Variable domain in full (rest from reference TRBV5-1 and TRBJ1-2): KAGVTQTPRYLIKTRGQQVTLSCSPISGHRSVSWYQQTPGQGLQFLFEYFSETQRNKGNFPGRFSGRQFSNSRSEMNVSTLELGDSALYLCASSLTGYDYGYTFGSGTRLTVV.

This chain connects TRBV12-5 to TRBJ2-3, with 15 bases aligning to TRBD2. The germline V gene encodes CDR1 LGHNT and CDR2 FRNRAP. This CDR3 contains 19 residues. V lost 5 bases and J lost 2; bases outside the gene matches: 11. The DNA for the CDR3 is TGTGCTAGTGGTCTATCCCTCGGGACTAGCGGGAGGACCACAGATACGCAGTATTTT. It specifies CASGLSLGTSGRTTDTQYF. The full variable domain, its missing parts supplied by reference TRBV12-5 and TRBJ2-3, is DARVTQTPRHKVTEMGQEVTMRCQPILGHNTVFWYRQTMMQGLELLAYFRNRAPLDDSGMPKDRFSAEMPDATLATLKIQPSEPRDSAVYFCASGLSLGTSGRTTDTQYFGPGTRLTVL.

This chain joins TRBV6-4 and TRBJ2-2, with TRBD2 as a possible D gene (5 bases). The CDR3 covers 13 residues. Germline V gives CDR1 MRHNA, CDR2 SNTAGT. With 4 bases removed from V and 7 bases from J, the gap between germline ends came to 10 bases. CDR3 loop: CASSGISGGELFF. CDR3 nucleotide sequence: TGTGCCAGCAGTGGTATAAGCGGCGGGGAGCTGTTTTTT.

The chain uses TRBV10-2 and TRBJ1-5, with D unresolved. The CDR3 is 15 amino acids. From germline, CDR1 is WSHSY and CDR2 SAAADI. The ends were cut back, 4 bases at V and 2 bases at J, with 12 bases in the middle. The CDR3 sequence: CASSVSTAGNQPQHF. CDR3 sequence (DNA): TGCGCCAGCAGTGTTTCAACGGCGGGCAATCAGCCCCAGCATTTT.

The chain combines TRBV5-1 with TRBJ2-1; 7 bases are a match to TRBD2. Trimming at V came to 0 bases and at J to 6 bases, leaving 9 bases not matched to a gene. The CDR3 runs to 16 residues. The germline gives CDR1 SGHRS, CDR2 YFSETQ. CDR3 loop: CASSLAGPGGPNEQFF. CDR3 coding DNA: TGCGCCAGCAGCTTGGCCGGACCGGGGGGTCCCAATGAGCAGTTCTTC. Looking up the rest from reference TRBV5-1 and TRBJ2-1 gives the full variable domain: KAGVTQTPRYLIKTRGQQVTLSCSPISGHRSVSWYQQTPGQGLQFLFEYFSETQRNKGNFPGRFSGRQFSNSRSEMNVSTLELGDSALYLCASSLAGPGGPNEQFFGPGTRLTVL.

The chain employs TRBV30 and TRBJ1-2, with 9 bases fitting TRBD1. In germline, CDR1 is GTSNPN, CDR2 SVGIG (reference sequence). The length of the CDR3 is 13 residues. With 4 bases clipped from V and 7 bases from J, the junction kept 7 bases outside the gene matches. The CDR3 loop reads CAWTGTGIGGYTF. The CDR3 DNA reads as TGTGCCTGGACCGGGACAGGGATCGGTGGCTACACCTTC.

Here the CDR3 reads CSASLPFGGAGYTF. The DNA for the CDR3 is TGCAGTGCTAGTCTCCCATTCGGGGGAGCGGGCTACACCTTC. The rearrangement links TRBV20-1 to TRBJ1-2; D is perhaps TRBD1 (5 bases). Trimming took 3 bases from V and 8 from J, leaving 19 bases between them. The V gene's germline CDR1 is DFQATT and CDR2 SNEGSKA (reference sequence). This CDR3 has 14 amino acids.

The chain recombines TRBV15 with TRBJ2-1; 7 bases are shared with TRBD1. The V gene's germline CDR1 is LNHNV and CDR2 YYDKDF (reference sequence). This CDR3 is built from 13 residues. V lost 1 base and J lost 7; bases outside the gene matches: 1. The CDR3 here is CATSRAQGNEQFF. The CDR3 bases are TGTGCCACCAGCAGAGCACAGGGGAATGAGCAGTTCTTC.